Below are 21 T cell receptor beta chains sequenced from a single sample in a study of CD8 T cells in Susac syndrome. Random hexamers primed reverse transcription of about 0.45 to 1 ug RNA. From the immunoSEQ multiplex PCR reads, TCRdb called clonotypes with MiXCR, one entry per CDR3 protein. The sample yields about 76,000 distinct CDR3 sequences, 80% to 95% seen once. Sequences were obtained from CD8+ T cells from PBMCs. The receptors shown here come from a human donor with Susac syndrome.

The chain employs TRBV7-2 and TRBJ1-1; D is unclear. CDR3 length equals 13 residues. CDR1 SGHTA and CDR2 FQGNSA come from the germline V gene. V dropped 1 base and J dropped 4 bases, with 7 bases sitting between them. CDR3 DNA sequence: TGTGCCAGCAGCTTAGTTCCGGTCACTGAAGCTTTCTTT. As protein: CASSLVPVTEAFF.

The sample holds one count of this clonotype. The chain is built from TRBV7-2 and TRBJ2-1, with 14 bases lining up with TRBD2. The trim removed 6 bases at V and 8 bases at J, leaving 9 bases unmatched. Germline V CDR1 and CDR2: SGHTA, FQGNSA. The CDR3 totals 16 residues. CDR3 sequence: CASRMTSGRALDEQFF. CDR3 DNA: TGTGCCAGCAGGATGACTAGCGGGAGGGCCTTGGATGAGCAGTTCTTC.

There are a few counts of this clonotype. This sequence joins TRBV12-3 or TRBV12-4 and TRBJ1-1; D gene ambiguous. This CDR3 is built from 14 residues. V lost 6 bases, J lost 4 bases, and 15 bases lay in between. The CDR3 bases are TGTGCCAGCAGCCGGAGTGGGGTCGGCACTGAAGCTTTCTTT. Translation: CASSRSGVGTEAFF.

The V gene is TRBV4-1, the J gene TRBJ2-1; TRBD2 is a possible D gene (6 bases). Germline assignment: CDR1 MGHRA and CDR2 YSYEKL. The CDR3 covers 15 residues. Trimming removed 1 base at V and 8 bases at J, with 15 bases between. CDR3 coding DNA: TGCGCCAGCAGCCAAGCCGCATTAGCGGTGGATGAGCAGTTCTTC. Its protein is CASSQAALAVDEQFF.

The CDR3 nucleotides are TGTGCCAGCAGCCAAAATCTCCTAGCGGGGAGCTACGAGCAGTACTTC. This gives the protein CASSQNLLAGSYEQYF. This chain joins TRBV3-1 and TRBJ2-7; 9 positions match TRBD2. Trimming took 2 bases from V and 3 from J; bases not matched to a gene: 8. The CDR3 spans 16 residues. Germline V lookup: CDR1 LGHDT, CDR2 YNNKEL (reference sequence).

The V gene is TRBV10-3, the J gene TRBJ2-1, with 7 bases matching TRBD2. This CDR3 contains 16 residues. Trimming cost V 0 bases and J 5 bases; bases outside gene matches: 7. In germline, CDR1 is ENHRY, CDR2 SYGVKD. The CDR3: CAISESGAGRNNEQFF. DNA of the CDR3: TGTGCCATCAGTGAGTCTGGAGCGGGGCGGAACAATGAGCAGTTCTTC.

The V gene is TRBV6-6, the J gene TRBJ2-3; a weak D match, TRBD1 (6 bases). The germline gives CDR1 MNHNY, CDR2 SVGAGI (reference sequence). V lost 5 bases and J 0 bases, leaving 15 bases between the germline ends. This CDR3 has 16 amino acids. As DNA, the CDR3 is TGTGCCAGCAGTATTTACTCCCAGGGGAGCACAGATACGCAGTATTTT. Amino acids: CASSIYSQGSTDTQYF.

This clonotype has more than one count but fewer than ten. V is TRBV19 and J is TRBJ2-4; 8 bases match TRBD1. This CDR3 is built from 22 residues. Germline CDR1 LNHDA, CDR2 SQIVND (reference sequence). V was clipped by 3 bases and J by 8 bases; unmatched bases: 30. The CDR3 reads CASSIIPLVYRGFERSYDIQYF. CDR3 DNA sequence: TGTGCCAGTAGTATCATTCCTTTGGTCTACAGGGGGTTCGAGAGGTCATATGACATTCAGTACTTC.

The V and J genes are TRBV5-6 and TRBJ2-5; 14 nucleotides line up with TRBD2. From germline, CDR1 is SGHDT and CDR2 YYEEEE. The CDR3 is 19 residues long. Trimming at V came to 0 bases and at J to 4 bases, leaving 11 bases not matched to a gene. The CDR3 sequence: CASSLVVGTSGSRAETQYF. CDR3 DNA: TGTGCCAGCAGCTTGGTGGTCGGGACTAGCGGGAGTCGAGCAGAGACCCAGTACTTC.

The chain links TRBV19 to TRBJ2-5; 7 bases match TRBD2. J lost 7 bases, V lost 0 bases, and 5 bases had no gene match. The germline V gene encodes CDR1 LNHDA and CDR2 SQIVND (reference sequence). The CDR3 is 14 residues long. The CDR3 region has the DNA TGTGCCAGTAGTATAGATGAGGCGGGAGCGACCCAGTACTTC. Translating it yields CASSIDEAGATQYF.

J is TRBJ2-7 and V is TRBV28, with D uncertain. There are 12 residues in the CDR3. Germline V lookup: CDR1 MDHEN, CDR2 SYDVKM. The V end was cut by 0 bases, the J end by 5 bases, with 5 bases between. CDR3 bases: TGTGCCAGCAGTTTATGGGGTGACGAGCAGTACTTC. It translates to CASSLWGDEQYF.

The J gene is TRBJ1-4, the V gene TRBV7-9; D possibly corresponds to TRBD1 (6 bases). The V gene's germline CDR1 is SEHNR and CDR2 FQNEAQ (reference sequence). CDR3 length: 16 amino acids. V was clipped by 0 bases and J by 8 bases, with 16 bases between them. The chain's CDR3 is CASSLAGAGVKEKLFF. In DNA form, the CDR3 reads TGTGCCAGCAGCTTAGCAGGTGCAGGGGTTAAGGAAAAACTGTTTTTT.

The chain couples TRBV5-1 to TRBJ2-3, with D unresolved. The CDR3 totals 15 residues. The V gene lost 4 bases and the J gene lost 3 bases, with 15 bases spanning the gap. Germline V lookup: CDR1 SGHRS, CDR2 YFSETQ. In DNA form, the CDR3 reads TGCGCCAGCAGCCCGATAGGGATGACAACAGATACGCAGTATTTT. Translated, it gives CASSPIGMTTDTQYF. Filled out from reference TRBV5-1 and TRBJ2-3, the complete variable domain reads KAGVTQTPRYLIKTRGQQVTLSCSPISGHRSVSWYQQTPGQGLQFLFEYFSETQRNKGNFPGRFSGRQFSNSRSEMNVSTLELGDSALYLCASSPIGMTTDTQYFGPGTRLTVL.

The chain employs TRBV3-1 and TRBJ1-2, with a weak D call TRBD1 (6 bases). The V and J ends lost 1 base and 7 bases respectively, with 16 bases between them. CDR1 LGHDT and CDR2 YNNKEL come from the germline V gene (reference sequence). The CDR3 spans 15 residues. CDR3 bases: TGTGCCAGCAGCCAAGTTAGGGCAGGGGTTAGTGGCTACACCTTC. Translation gives CASSQVRAGVSGYTF.

V usage is TRBV20-1 and J usage is TRBJ1-5, with 7 nucleotides matching TRBD1. V gave up 3 bases and J gave up 0 bases; unmatched junction bases: 14. Germline CDR1 and CDR2: DFQATT and SNEGSKA (reference sequence). The CDR3 consists of 18 residues. DNA for the CDR3: TGCAGTGCTAGTCGTTGGTTCAGGGGGTTGAATAGCAATCAGCCCCAGCATTTT. Translated: CSASRWFRGLNSNQPQHF.

This chain links TRBV20-1 with TRBJ2-7; 11 bases match TRBD2. Per germline, CDR1 DFQATT and CDR2 SNEGSKA (reference sequence). The V and J ends lost 3 bases and 6 bases, in that order; junction bases with no gene match: 7. The CDR3 extends over 14 amino acids. CDR3 residues: CSASLAGGSREQYF. The CDR3 DNA reads as TGCAGTGCTAGCTTAGCGGGGGGGTCCCGCGAGCAGTACTTC.

Here the CDR3 reads CASSPAVGYGYTF. Written as DNA, the CDR3 is TGTGCCAGCAGTCCCGCCGTTGGTTATGGCTACACCTTC. This chain joins TRBV27 and TRBJ1-2, with D hard to call. Trimming stripped 5 bases from V and 5 bases from J, with 12 bases between. CDR3 size: 13 residues. The germline V gene has CDR1 MNHEY and CDR2 SMNVEV (reference sequence).

J is TRBJ1-1 and V is TRBV7-9, with D uncertain. Germline CDR1 and CDR2: SEHNR and FQNEAQ (reference sequence). V was trimmed by 2 bases and J by 1 base, leaving 11 bases between them. The CDR3 sequence is 15 residues long. The CDR3 coding sequence is TGTGCCAGCAGCTTAAACTCGGCAGGGAACACTGAAGCTTTCTTT. The encoded protein is CASSLNSAGNTEAFF. The whole variable domain, remainder taken from reference TRBV7-9 and TRBJ1-1, is DTGVSQNPRHKITKRGQNVTFRCDPISEHNRLYWYRQTLGQGPEFLTYFQNEAQLEKSRLLSDRFSAERPKGSFSTLEIQRTEQGDSAMYLCASSLNSAGNTEAFFGQGTRLTVV.

The V call is TRBV5-1, the J call TRBJ2-2; possible D gene TRBD2, 6 bases. The CDR3 length is 17 residues. The germline V gene encodes CDR1 SGHRS and CDR2 YFSETQ. V was pared by 4 bases and J by 3 bases, with 19 bases between. The CDR3 coding sequence is TGCGCCAGCAGCCTGGACCCCGGGGGATCGGACACCGGGGAGCTGTTTTTT. Translating it yields CASSLDPGGSDTGELFF.

The chain has TRBV12-3 or TRBV12-4 and TRBJ1-3; no reliable D call. With 3 bases removed from V and 3 bases from J, the gap between germline ends came to 9 bases. The CDR3 is 14 amino acids. The CDR3 is CASSLAGNGNTIYF. The CDR3 region has the DNA TGTGCCAGCAGTTTGGCGGGCAATGGAAACACCATATATTTT.

The chain has TRBV7-6 and TRBJ1-1; 8 bases are shared with TRBD1. This CDR3 has 17 amino acids. V shed 4 bases and J 6 bases; nucleotides not matched to a gene: 16. From germline, CDR1 is SGHVS and CDR2 FNYEAQ. The CDR3 DNA follows: TGTGCCAGCAGCTCTACCCGGACAGGGATTGAGGCACCTGAAGCTTTCTTT. It yields the protein CASSSTRTGIEAPEAFF.